The 28 T cell receptor beta chains in this list originate from one sample, sequenced in a study of cytomegalovirus exposure and HLA in healthy donors. PCR used 60 Vbeta primers and 13 Jbeta primers. Assay used: immunoSEQ multiplex PCR; TCRdb lists only in-frame clones, some missing. This table holds under 110,000 clones, about 81% found once. Sequencing was carried out using PBMCs. These receptor sequences come from a man between 50 and 59 years old in good health and CMV-seronegative.

The V gene is TRBV29-1, the J gene TRBJ2-1, with 10 bases matching TRBD2. V shed 7 bases and J 9 bases; nucleotides not matched to a gene: 24. CDR3 size: 18 residues. Per germline, CDR1 SQVTM and CDR2 ANQGSEA. The CDR3 DNA sequence: TGCAGCGCGAAAGAGCGGGCTAGCGGGAGCCTCTGGGACGGTGAGCAGTTCTTC. This codes for CSAKERASGSLWDGEQFF.

The chain recombines TRBV27 with TRBJ1-1, with D hard to call. CDR1 and CDR2 (germline): MNHEY, SMNVEV (reference sequence). The CDR3 is made up of 12 amino acids. Trimming left V 2 bases short and J 6 bases short, with 7 bases between. CDR3 in amino acids: CASSLLGAEAFF. CDR3 coding DNA: TGTGCCAGCAGTTTACTGGGAGCTGAAGCTTTCTTT.

The rearrangement uses TRBV14 and TRBJ2-5, with TRBD2 identical over 12 bases. CDR3 size: 14 residues. Germline trimming cut 5 bases from V and 5 bases from J; bases unmatched to any gene: 3. Germline assignment: CDR1 SGHDN and CDR2 FVKESK. The CDR3 DNA reads as TGTGCCAGCAGCAGGACTAGCGGGAAGGAGACCCAGTACTTC. Translated, it gives CASSRTSGKETQYF. Filled out from reference TRBV14 and TRBJ2-5, the complete variable domain reads EAGVTQFPSHSVIEKGQTVTLRCDPISGHDNLYWYRRVMGKEIKFLLHFVKESKQDESGMPNNRFLAERTGGTYSTLKVQPAELEDSGVYFCASSRTSGKETQYFGPGTRLLVL.

The chain has TRBV18 and TRBJ2-6, with TRBD1 matching 7 bases. The CDR3 sequence is 18 residues long. CDR1 and CDR2 from the germline V gene are KGHSH and LQKENI. J lost 0 bases, V lost 3 bases, and 8 bases had no gene match. The CDR3: CASSPTGHDFSGANVLTF. The CDR3 coding sequence is TGTGCCAGCTCACCGACAGGGCACGACTTCTCTGGGGCCAACGTCCTGACTTTC. Full variable domain (remainder filled in from reference TRBV18 and TRBJ2-6): NAGVMQNPRHLVRRRGQEARLRCSPMKGHSHVYWYRQLPEEGLKFMVYLQKENIIDESGMPKERFSAEFPKEGPSILRIQQVVRGDSAAYFCASSPTGHDFSGANVLTFGAGSRLTVL.

The chain joins TRBV7-9 to TRBJ1-3, with D perhaps TRBD1 (5 bases). Germline assignment: CDR1 SEHNR and CDR2 FQNEAQ (reference sequence). This CDR3 spans 15 amino acids. V was shortened by 4 bases and J by 4 bases, with 14 bases between the two germline ends. The CDR3 coding sequence is TGTGCCAGCAGCTGGGAACGATGGGGCGGAAACACCATATATTTT. Its translation: CASSWERWGGNTIYF.

In DNA, the CDR3 is TGCGCCAGCAGCTCGGGACAGGGCGCCGAGGGCACTGAAGCTTTCTTT. This gives the protein CASSSGQGAEGTEAFF. The V and J genes are TRBV5-1 and TRBJ1-1, with 9 bases aligning to TRBD1. The CDR3 has 16 residues. The V gene's germline CDR1 is SGHRS and CDR2 YFSETQ. The V segment lost 3 bases and the J segment 4 bases; nucleotides outside the gene matches: 10.

This clone showed up just once. The rearrangement joins TRBV5-1 to TRBJ2-7; perhaps TRBD1 as D (6 bases). The V end lost 0 bases, the J end lost 1 base, and 11 bases lay between the germline ends. Germline lookup yields CDR1 SGHRS and CDR2 YFSETQ. This CDR3 contains 15 residues. The CDR3 DNA reads TGCGCCAGCAGCTTGGACCCGGGACAATCCTACGAGCAGTACTTC. It yields the protein CASSLDPGQSYEQYF.

The CDR3, as DNA: TGCGCCAGCCGATCGGAGATTAACTATGGCTACACCTTC. Residues: CASRSEINYGYTF. The chain recombines TRBV5-1 with TRBJ1-2; D is undetermined. The germline V gene has CDR1 SGHRS and CDR2 YFSETQ. The CDR3 length is 13 residues. V dropped 7 bases and J dropped 1 base, with 11 bases sitting between them. Full variable domain (remainder filled in from reference TRBV5-1 and TRBJ1-2): KAGVTQTPRYLIKTRGQQVTLSCSPISGHRSVSWYQQTPGQGLQFLFEYFSETQRNKGNFPGRFSGRQFSNSRSEMNVSTLELGDSALYLCASRSEINYGYTFGSGTRLTVV.

The rearrangement links TRBV25-1 to TRBJ1-6; D is possibly TRBD1 (6 bases). Per the germline V gene, CDR1 is MGHDK and CDR2 is SYGVNS. This CDR3 spans 15 amino acids. V lost 1 base to trimming and J lost 10 bases, with 14 bases between them. Here the CDR3 DNA reads TGTGCCAGCAGTGAATTCAGGGGAAGAAAATCACCCCTCCACTTT. Its protein is CASSEFRGRKSPLHF.

The gene calls are TRBV5-1 and TRBJ2-7; tentative D call: TRBD1 (6 bases). Germline V lookup: CDR1 SGHRS, CDR2 YFSETQ. The CDR3 extends over 14 amino acids. V was trimmed by 2 bases and J by 0 bases, leaving 9 bases between them. CDR3 amino acids: CASSLTGSSYEQYF. CDR3 bases: TGCGCCAGCAGCTTAACAGGGAGCTCCTACGAGCAGTACTTC.

V and J are TRBV10-1 and TRBJ2-7, with D possibly being TRBD1 (7 bases). Trimming pared 6 bases from V and 6 bases from J, leaving 15 bases between. The CDR3 consists of 13 residues. The germline V gene has CDR1 WNHNN and CDR2 SYGVQD (reference sequence). The CDR3, as DNA: TGCGCCAGCAGCACTAACAGGGGAGGCGAGCAGTACTTC. Its translation: CASSTNRGGEQYF.

Remarks on this clone: At one boundary the junction diverges from the germline segment, which might be a read error. The chain employs TRBV27 and TRBJ2-1; 8 bases are shared with TRBD2. The CDR3 totals 15 residues. From germline, CDR1 is MNHEY and CDR2 SMNVEV (reference sequence). The CDR3 nucleotides are TGTGCCAACAGTTTAGAACTAGCGGTACGCAATGAGCAGTTCTTC. It encodes CANSLELAVRNEQFF.

The chain couples TRBV9 to TRBJ2-7, with D possibly matching TRBD1 (7 bases). CDR1 SGDLS and CDR2 YYNGEE come from the germline V gene. The CDR3 consists of 15 residues. Trimming stripped 3 bases from V and 2 bases from J, with 15 bases between. CDR3 protein: CASSAGAGGPYEQYF. The CDR3 DNA reads as TGTGCCAGCAGCGCCGGGGCAGGGGGGCCCTACGAGCAGTACTTC. Full variable domain (rest looked up from reference TRBV9 and TRBJ2-7): DSGVTQTPKHLITATGQRVTLRCSPRSGDLSVYWYQQSLDQGLQFLIQYYNGEERAKGNILERFSAQQFPDLHSELNLSSLELGDSALYFCASSAGAGGPYEQYFGPGTRLTVT.

This rearrangement joins TRBV18 to TRBJ2-1; the match to TRBD1 covers 9 bases. The ends lost 3 bases at V and 8 bases at J; junction bases unmatched: 8. Per the germline V gene, CDR1 is KGHSH and CDR2 is LQKENI. The CDR3 covers 15 residues. The DNA of the CDR3 is TGTGCCAGCTCACCCAGGACAGGGGACTGGGATGAGCAGTTCTTC. Encoded protein: CASSPRTGDWDEQFF.

The chain has TRBV18 and TRBJ2-3; maybe TRBD1 (5 bases). Germline CDR1 KGHSH, CDR2 LQKENI. This CDR3 is built from 15 residues. Trimming stripped 6 bases from V and 1 base from J, with 14 bases between. CDR3 DNA sequence: TGTGCCAGCTCCCCCCAGGGTCTAGGCACAGATACGCAGTATTTT. It encodes CASSPQGLGTDTQYF. The full variable domain, with the rest looked up from reference TRBV18 and TRBJ2-3, is NAGVMQNPRHLVRRRGQEARLRCSPMKGHSHVYWYRQLPEEGLKFMVYLQKENIIDESGMPKERFSAEFPKEGPSILRIQQVVRGDSAAYFCASSPQGLGTDTQYFGPGTRLTVL.

V usage is TRBV5-1 and J usage is TRBJ1-1; possible D gene TRBD1, 5 bases. The CDR3 sequence is 12 residues long. The germline V gene encodes CDR1 SGHRS and CDR2 YFSETQ. V gave up 0 bases and J gave up 11 bases, with 11 bases separating them. CDR3 coding DNA: TGCGCCAGCAGCTTGGAGGGGTTCCCCGCTTTCTTT. Residues: CASSLEGFPAFF.

The chain couples TRBV19 to TRBJ1-2; 11 bases agree with TRBD1. CDR3 length: 17 residues. With V trimmed by 7 bases and J by 4 bases, 14 bases remained unmatched. CDR1 is LNHDA, CDR2 SQIVND, per germline (reference sequence). CDR3 loop: CASTSLDRGLEGYGYTF. DNA for the CDR3: TGTGCCAGTACCTCCCTGGACAGGGGGCTTGAGGGCTATGGCTACACCTTC.

This chain connects TRBV27 to TRBJ2-3, with D tentatively TRBD2 (7 bases). Trimming left V 6 bases short and J 4 bases short, with 32 bases between. The CDR3 contains 20 residues. Germline V CDR1 and CDR2: MNHEY, SMNVEV (reference sequence). The CDR3 nucleotides are TGTGCCAGCAGATGGGGGACTATTAATAGAGGGGGGTCGGTGGCAGATACGCAGTATTTT. Its protein is CASRWGTINRGGSVADTQYF.

The chain joins TRBV19 to TRBJ2-7; 7 bases are shared with TRBD1. V was pared by 6 bases and J by 2 bases, with 4 bases of the junction left unmatched. The CDR3 has 13 residues. Germline V lookup: CDR1 LNHDA, CDR2 SQIVND (reference sequence). The CDR3 is CASSRDRAYEQYF. The CDR3, as DNA: TGTGCCAGTAGCCGGGACAGAGCCTACGAGCAGTACTTC.

This sequence joins TRBV7-8 and TRBJ2-7; D is possibly TRBD1 (7 bases). The germline V gene has CDR1 SGHVS and CDR2 FQNEAQ. The CDR3 consists of 15 residues. V was pared by 2 bases and J by 4 bases, with 15 bases between. The CDR3 nucleotides read TGTGCCAGCAGCTTAAGGGGGCAGGGGAGGTACGAGCAGTACTTC. Translated, it gives CASSLRGQGRYEQYF.

The V gene is TRBV28, the J gene TRBJ1-6; maybe TRBD1 (5 bases). V was trimmed by 6 bases and J by 8 bases, leaving 20 bases between them. The CDR3 consists of 16 residues. Per germline, CDR1 MDHEN and CDR2 SYDVKM. The CDR3 sequence: CASSPDSPRAYSPLHF. CDR3 sequence (DNA): TGTGCCAGCAGCCCTGACAGTCCAAGGGCTTATTCACCCCTCCACTTT. The complete variable domain, with remaining parts taken from reference TRBV28 and TRBJ1-6, reads DVKVTQSSRYLVKRTGEKVFLECVQDMDHENMFWYRQDPGLGLRLIYFSYDVKMKEKGDIPEGYSVSREKKERFSLILESASTNQTSMYLCASSPDSPRAYSPLHFGNGTRLTVT.

Regarding this clone: The junction and the germline gene differ at one end; a read error may be behind it. The V and J genes are TRBV7-9 and TRBJ2-1, with D perhaps TRBD2 (6 bases). Germline V gene lookup returns CDR1 SEHNR and CDR2 FQNEAQ (reference sequence). This CDR3 has 13 amino acids. The CDR3: CSSSIGEDNEQFF. The CDR3 DNA sequence: TGTTCCAGCAGTATAGGGGAGGACAATGAGCAGTTCTTC. The full variable domain, its missing parts supplied by reference TRBV7-9 and TRBJ2-1, is DTGVSQNPRHKITKRGQNVTFRCDPISEHNRLYWYRQTLGQGPEFLTYFQNEAQLEKSRLLSDRFSAERPKGSFSTLEIQRTEQGDSAMYLCSSSIGEDNEQFFGPGTRLTVL.

This clone was observed once. The gene calls are TRBV11-2 and TRBJ2-1; D remains ambiguous. In germline, CDR1 is SGHAT, CDR2 FQNNGV. This CDR3 spans 11 amino acids. Trimming pared 5 bases from V and 8 bases from J, leaving 7 bases between. CDR3 protein: CASSPRDEQFF. The CDR3 coding sequence is TGTGCCAGCAGCCCCCGGGATGAGCAGTTCTTC.

The chain has TRBV7-9 and TRBJ1-6, with D perhaps TRBD1 (6 bases). V lost 0 bases to trimming and J lost 7 bases, with 16 bases between them. The CDR3 length is 17 residues. Germline loops: CDR1 SEHNR, CDR2 FQNEAQ (reference sequence). The CDR3 DNA follows: TGTGCCAGCAGCTTAGCCGCAGGGGTCTCGGGGAATTCACCCCTCCACTTT. It translates to CASSLAAGVSGNSPLHF.

The chain employs TRBV5-1 and TRBJ2-4; 14 positions agree with TRBD2. CDR1 SGHRS and CDR2 YFSETQ come from the germline V gene. V was clipped by 3 bases and J by 7 bases; unmatched bases: 6. The CDR3 runs to 16 residues. The CDR3 bases are TGCGCCAGCAGCTCCGGGACTAGCGGGGGCGGGAACATTCAGTACTTC. It specifies CASSSGTSGGGNIQYF. The whole variable domain, filled in from reference TRBV5-1 and TRBJ2-4, reads KAGVTQTPRYLIKTRGQQVTLSCSPISGHRSVSWYQQTPGQGLQFLFEYFSETQRNKGNFPGRFSGRQFSNSRSEMNVSTLELGDSALYLCASSSGTSGGGNIQYFGAGTRLSVL.

The chain employs TRBV29-1 and TRBJ2-3; D remains unclear. CDR1 and CDR2 (germline): SQVTM, ANQGSEA. V was shortened by 4 bases and J by 6 bases, with 5 bases between the two germline ends. The CDR3 length is 10 residues. The CDR3 spells CSVAQDTQYF. DNA of the CDR3: TGCAGCGTTGCCCAGGATACGCAGTATTTT.

V gene TRBV7-9 combines with J gene TRBJ2-3; 8 positions agree with TRBD2. This CDR3 region has 15 residues. V lost 5 bases and J lost 4; bases outside the gene matches: 8. Germline values: CDR1 SEHNR, CDR2 FQNEAQ (reference sequence). The CDR3 here is CASSHTATSADTQYF. As DNA, the CDR3 is TGTGCCAGCAGCCACACGGCGACTAGCGCAGATACGCAGTATTTT.

The chain is built from TRBV4-3 and TRBJ2-7, with TRBD2 identical over 9 bases. This CDR3 contains 15 residues. The V gene end was trimmed by 0 bases and the J gene end by 6 bases; junction bases not matched to a gene: 6. CDR1 and CDR2 (germline): LGHNA, YSLEER. CDR3: CASSQDPAGGGEQYF. The CDR3 nucleotides are TGCGCCAGCAGCCAAGATCCTGCGGGAGGGGGCGAGCAGTACTTC.